The 25 T cell receptor beta chains below come from one sample, sequenced in a study of blood T cell repertoires in COVID-19. Libraries were prepared by immunoSEQ multiplex PCR; TCRdb keeps only in-frame clonotypes and omits some of them. The table includes around 300,000 clones, roughly nine tenths detected once. The specimen sequenced was peripheral blood. Every receptor here comes from a young man with active or convalescent COVID-19.

This sequence joins TRBV6-2 or TRBV6-3 and TRBJ2-6; a possible D gene is TRBD2 (6 bases). CDR3 length: 16 residues. Trimming left V 5 bases short and J 0 bases short, with 11 bases between. Germline V gene lookup returns CDR1 MNHEY and CDR2 SVGEGT. This CDR3 reads CASSNGLSSGANVLTF. The CDR3 bases are TGTGCCAGCAGTAACGGACTAAGCTCTGGGGCCAACGTCCTGACTTTC.

The DNA for the CDR3 is TGTGCCAGCAGTGCGGCCTACGAGCAGTACTTC. This translates into CASSAAYEQYF. V gene TRBV2 combines with J gene TRBJ2-7; D not certain. Trimming shortened V by 4 bases and J by 2 bases, and 3 bases separated the two germline ends. This CDR3 is 11 amino acids long. Germline CDR1 reads SNHLY; CDR2 reads FYNNEI.

The CDR3 loop is CASSRSGGAPEAFF. CDR3 bases: TGTGCCAGCAGCCGGTCGGGGGGCGCCCCTGAAGCTTTCTTT. The V call is TRBV3-1 (or the pseudogene TRBV3-2), the J call TRBJ1-1; the D gene is possibly TRBD1 (6 bases). The CDR3 length is 14 residues. V lost 4 bases to trimming and J lost 6 bases, with 15 bases between them. The germline V gene encodes CDR1 LGHDT and CDR2 YNNKEL (reference sequence).

The chain joins TRBV6-5 to TRBJ2-7, with 10 bases identical to TRBD2. V was clipped by 0 bases and J by 3 bases; unmatched bases: 5. CDR3 length equals 16 residues. The germline CDR1 and CDR2 sequences are MNHEY and SVGAGI. The CDR3 loop is CASSYSIASGSYEQYF. Here the CDR3 DNA reads TGTGCCAGCAGTTACTCGATCGCTAGCGGGAGCTACGAGCAGTACTTC.

This clone was recorded only once. This sequence joins TRBV9 and TRBJ2-2; D ambiguous. The ends were cut back, 0 bases at V and 6 bases at J, with 9 bases in the middle. The CDR3 has 14 amino acids. Per the germline V gene, CDR1 is SGDLS and CDR2 is YYNGEE. The CDR3 DNA is TGTGCCAGCAGCGTAGGCGTTCCCGCCGGGGAGCTGTTTTTT. This encodes CASSVGVPAGELFF.

This clone was detected a few times. Other DNA sequences in this sample translate to the same CDR3. This chain uses TRBV5-1 with TRBJ1-4; D is undetermined. Trimming cost V 2 bases and J 8 bases, with 13 bases left between them. This CDR3 has 14 amino acids. Germline-derived CDR1 and CDR2 are SGHRS and YFSETQ. The CDR3 nucleotides read TGCGCCAGCAGCTTAAGCGGGCCGGGGGAAAAACTGTTTTTT. This translates into CASSLSGPGEKLFF.

V and J are TRBV5-4 and TRBJ2-4; 9 nucleotides agree with TRBD2. Germline-derived CDR1 and CDR2 are SGHNT and YYREEE (reference sequence). This CDR3 region has 18 residues. V gave up 1 base and J gave up 0 bases; unmatched junction bases: 8. This chain's CDR3 is CASSLRLAGPLAKNIQYF. The CDR3 nucleotides are TGTGCCAGCAGCTTGAGGCTAGCGGGGCCCTTAGCCAAAAACATTCAGTACTTC.

The genes are TRBV27 and TRBJ1-2; tentative D call: TRBD1 (5 bases). The CDR3 spans 16 residues. Germline V gene lookup returns CDR1 MNHEY and CDR2 SMNVEV (reference sequence). V was pared by 5 bases and J by 4 bases, with 20 bases between. CDR3 DNA: TGTGCCAGCAGTCCGCTCAGCTCTACAGGATTCTATGGCTACACCTTC. Protein: CASSPLSSTGFYGYTF.

The CDR3 DNA is TGTGCCAGCAGCTCGGGAGTCCACTACAATGAGCAGTTCTTC. This sequence encodes CASSSGVHYNEQFF. The genes are TRBV5-4 and TRBJ2-1; a weak D match, TRBD2 (6 bases). The V and J ends lost 3 bases and 3 bases respectively, with 10 bases between them. The CDR3 length is 14 residues. Per germline, CDR1 SGHNT and CDR2 YYREEE (reference sequence).

This chain links TRBV2 with TRBJ2-5; TRBD1 agrees at 7 bases. V gave up 6 bases and J gave up 2 bases; unmatched junction bases: 6. CDR1 and CDR2 from the germline V gene are SNHLY and FYNNEI. This CDR3 is built from 14 residues. CDR3 sequence (DNA): TGTGCCAGCAGCCCCGGGACAGTTCAAGAGACCCAGTACTTC. Its translation is CASSPGTVQETQYF. Supplemented by reference TRBV2 and TRBJ2-5, the full variable domain reads EPEVTQTPSHQVTQMGQEVILRCVPISNHLYFYWYRQILGQKVEFLVSFYNNEISEKSEIFDDQFSVERPDGSNFTLKIRSTKLEDSAMYFCASSPGTVQETQYFGPGTRLLVL.

This clone was seen only once. This CDR3 reads CASSLLAGEETQYF. For the CDR3, the DNA is TGTGCCAGCAGCTTGTTGGCGGGAGAAGAGACCCAGTACTTC. The genes are TRBV5-4 and TRBJ2-5; 7 nucleotides line up with TRBD2. With 1 base clipped from V and 3 bases from J, the junction kept 3 bases outside the gene matches. CDR3 length: 14 amino acids. The V gene's germline CDR1 is SGHNT and CDR2 YYREEE (reference sequence). Full variable domain (rest looked up from reference TRBV5-4 and TRBJ2-5): ETGVTQSPTHLIKTRGQQVTLRCSSQSGHNTVSWYQQALGQGPQFIFQYYREEENGRGNFPPRFSGLQFPNYSSELNVNALELDDSALYLCASSLLAGEETQYFGPGTRLLVL.

The rearrangement links TRBV15 to TRBJ2-5; TRBD2 might be the D (6 bases). The V and J ends lost 0 bases and 2 bases respectively, with 10 bases between them. The length of the CDR3 is 15 residues. Germline-derived CDR1 and CDR2 are LNHNV and YYDKDF (reference sequence). This CDR3 is CATSRDRGNQETQYF. CDR3 DNA: TGTGCCACCAGCAGAGATCGCGGGAATCAAGAGACCCAGTACTTC.

The rearrangement joins TRBV29-1 to TRBJ1-2; TRBD1 might be the D (5 bases). CDR1 and CDR2 from the germline V gene are SQVTM and ANQGSEA. The CDR3 has 11 amino acids. V was pared by 6 bases and J by 6 bases, with 11 bases between. Written as DNA, the CDR3 is TGCAGCGTGTCAGGGTCCGATGGCTACACCTTC. Amino acids: CSVSGSDGYTF.

This clone has just one count. The chain uses TRBV9 and TRBJ1-1; D is unclear. Germline V gene sequence: CDR1 SGDLS, CDR2 YYNGEE. The CDR3 sequence is 13 residues long. V lost 1 base and J 1 base, leaving 5 bases between the germline ends. The CDR3 region is CASSVSGNTEAFF. In nucleotides, the CDR3 is TGTGCCAGCAGCGTAAGCGGGAACACTGAAGCTTTCTTT.

The rearrangement uses TRBV3-1 (or the pseudogene TRBV3-2) and TRBJ2-1; 10 bases map to TRBD2. Germline V gives CDR1 LGHDT, CDR2 YNNKEL (reference sequence). CDR3 size: 14 residues. With 8 bases clipped from V and 8 bases from J, the junction kept 9 bases outside the gene matches. The CDR3 nucleotides are TGTGCCAGCCAGCGGGAGGGCCGAATTTATGAGCAGTTCTTC. This encodes CASQREGRIYEQFF.

This clone is a singleton in its sample. V and J are TRBV19 and TRBJ2-1, with 7 positions matching TRBD1. The CDR3 loop spans 15 amino acids. Trimming cost V 2 bases and J 8 bases; bases outside gene matches: 9. CDR1 is LNHDA and CDR2 is SQIVND in the germline V gene (reference sequence). Written as DNA, the CDR3 is TGTGCCAGTAGTATATTACGACTGACAGGGTATGAGCAGTTCTTC. Amino acids: CASSILRLTGYEQFF. The full variable domain, in which reference TRBV19 and TRBJ2-1 provide the parts outside the CDR3, is DGGITQSPKYLFRKEGQNVTLSCEQNLNHDAMYWYRQDPGQGLRLIYYSQIVNDFQKGDIAEGYSVSREKKESFPLTVTSAQKNPTAFYLCASSILRLTGYEQFFGPGTRLTVL.

Only one count was recorded for this clone. The chain combines TRBV9 with TRBJ2-7; 7 bases match TRBD1. V was pared by 4 bases and J by 0 bases, with 7 bases of the junction left unmatched. The CDR3 contains 15 residues. Germline V gene lookup returns CDR1 SGDLS and CDR2 YYNGEE. CDR3 amino acids: CASSPTGTASYEQYF. CDR3 coding DNA: TGTGCCAGCAGCCCTACCGGGACAGCCTCCTACGAGCAGTACTTC. Based on the CDR3 plus reference TRBV9 and TRBJ2-7, the full variable domain is DSGVTQTPKHLITATGQRVTLRCSPRSGDLSVYWYQQSLDQGLQFLIQYYNGEERAKGNILERFSAQQFPDLHSELNLSSLELGDSALYFCASSPTGTASYEQYFGPGTRLTVT.

The rearrangement links TRBV7-8 to TRBJ2-5, with 7 bases that match TRBD2. This CDR3 contains 15 residues. V was pared by 5 bases and J by 5 bases, with 11 bases of the junction left unmatched. The germline gives CDR1 SGHVS, CDR2 FQNEAQ. CDR3 loop: CASSPDTGRRETQYF. The CDR3 nucleotides read TGTGCCAGCAGCCCCGACACCGGGAGGAGGGAGACCCAGTACTTC.

The chain carries TRBV7-9 and TRBJ2-1; 8 nucleotides line up with TRBD1. From germline, CDR1 is SEHNR and CDR2 FQNEAQ (reference sequence). V was pared by 6 bases and J by 10 bases, with 8 bases of the junction left unmatched. There are 13 residues in the CDR3. The CDR3 DNA follows: TGTGCCAGCAGGTCGCAGGGGGCTTGGGAGCAGTTCTTC. This encodes CASRSQGAWEQFF.

The chain links TRBV27 to TRBJ1-4; no reliable D call. CDR3 size: 14 residues. The germline V gene encodes CDR1 MNHEY and CDR2 SMNVEV (reference sequence). V dropped 3 bases and J dropped 0 bases, with 5 bases sitting between them. The CDR3 nucleotides are TGTGCCAGCAGTTTGAGCTCAACTAATGAAAAACTGTTTTTT. Translated: CASSLSSTNEKLFF.

The CDR3 nucleotides are TGCGCCAGCAGCCCCCGGGGATCCACTGAAGCTTTCTTT. Encoded protein: CASSPRGSTEAFF. V gene TRBV4-1 combines with J gene TRBJ1-1; D unclear. Trimming stripped 4 bases from V and 4 bases from J, with 10 bases between. Germline V gene data show CDR1 as MGHRA and CDR2 as YSYEKL. There are 13 residues in the CDR3.

Turning to this clone: Other nucleotide sequences from this sample produce the same CDR3. The rearrangement joins TRBV12-3 or TRBV12-4 to TRBJ1-1; D is unclear. The CDR3 loop spans 12 amino acids. Between the trimmed V and J ends, which lost 5 bases and 1 base, there was a span of 5 bases. CDR3 nucleotide sequence: TGTGCCAGCAGTCCCCGGAACACTGAAGCTTTCTTT. Its protein product is CASSPRNTEAFF.

This rearrangement joins TRBV20-1 to TRBJ2-7, with 9 bases aligning to TRBD2. The junction had 5 bases not matched to a gene; V was cut back by 3 bases and J by 2 bases. The CDR3 is 14 amino acids. CDR1 and CDR2 (germline): DFQATT, SNEGSKA (reference sequence). The CDR3 region is CSASLAGGPYEQYF. The CDR3 DNA is TGCAGTGCTAGTTTGGCGGGAGGGCCCTACGAGCAGTACTTC.

The chain uses TRBV10-3 and TRBJ2-7; 9 positions match TRBD2. Germline V CDR1 and CDR2: ENHRY, SYGVKD. After removal of 0 bases from V and 7 bases from J, the junction contained 7 bases not matched to a gene. The CDR3 extends over 15 amino acids. CDR3 DNA: TGTGCCATCAGTGAGTCGGCGGGAGGGCCGCGGGAGCAGTACTTC. This sequence encodes CAISESAGGPREQYF.

This clone was counted once. This sequence joins TRBV9 and TRBJ2-5; D possibly corresponds to TRBD2 (6 bases). Germline CDR1 reads SGDLS; CDR2 reads YYNGEE. V was pared by 3 bases and J by 6 bases, with 18 bases between. CDR3 length: 15 residues. CDR3 sequence (DNA): TGTGCCAGCAGCGCCCATACCGGAGGGCCGAAGACCCAGTACTTC. It encodes CASSAHTGGPKTQYF. Supplemented by reference TRBV9 and TRBJ2-5, the full variable domain reads DSGVTQTPKHLITATGQRVTLRCSPRSGDLSVYWYQQSLDQGLQFLIQYYNGEERAKGNILERFSAQQFPDLHSELNLSSLELGDSALYFCASSAHTGGPKTQYFGPGTRLLVL.